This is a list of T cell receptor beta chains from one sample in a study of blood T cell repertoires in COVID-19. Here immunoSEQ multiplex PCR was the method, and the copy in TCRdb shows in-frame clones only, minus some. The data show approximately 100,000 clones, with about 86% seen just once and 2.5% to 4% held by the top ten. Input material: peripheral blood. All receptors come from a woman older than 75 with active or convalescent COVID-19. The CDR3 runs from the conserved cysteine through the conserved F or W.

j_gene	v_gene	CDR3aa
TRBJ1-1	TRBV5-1	CASSFLNREAFF
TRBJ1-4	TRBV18	CASSPPQGANEKLFF
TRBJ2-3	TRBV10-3	CAISDPGRVGTDTQYF
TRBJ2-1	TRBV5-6	CASSLRTSIGEQFF
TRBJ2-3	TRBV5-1	CASSTDRTPPDTQYF
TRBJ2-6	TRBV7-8	CAWSVSGANVLTF
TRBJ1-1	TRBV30	CAWTLMNTEAFF
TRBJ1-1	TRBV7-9	CASRLGTGYSEAFF
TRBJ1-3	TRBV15	CATSRDTSGGGNTIYF
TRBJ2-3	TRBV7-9	CASGRGASDTQYF
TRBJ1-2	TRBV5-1	CASSSNAKQGAGYGYTF
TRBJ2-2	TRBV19	CASRQGSTGELFF
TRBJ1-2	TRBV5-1	CASSERVNYGYTF
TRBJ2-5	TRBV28	CASSSQETQYF
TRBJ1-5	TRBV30	CAWSVRGNSNQPQHF
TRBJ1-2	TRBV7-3	CASSLKPGVDYGYTF
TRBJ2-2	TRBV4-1	CASSQGLDRDGGELFF
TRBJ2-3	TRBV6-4	CASSDSDSYTDTQYF
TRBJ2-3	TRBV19	CASSMRDTSTDTQYF
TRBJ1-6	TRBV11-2	CASSVTEPSPLHF
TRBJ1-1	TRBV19	CASLQGRGSPMNTEAFF
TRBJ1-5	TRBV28	CASTPSAGSFSNQPQHF
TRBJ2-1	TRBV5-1	CASSLSSGSAHEQFF
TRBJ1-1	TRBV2	CATLAGGRGWEAFF
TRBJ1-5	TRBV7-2	CASSRGRGTQPQHF
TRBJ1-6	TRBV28	CASSFSVYNSPLHF
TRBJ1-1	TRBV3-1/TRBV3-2	CASSHPGETEAFF
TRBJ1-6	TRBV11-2	CASSLDGDNSPLHF
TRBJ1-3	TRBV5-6	CASRTYNRGTGNTIYF
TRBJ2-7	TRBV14	CASSPIQGTRSYEQYF